These T cell receptor beta chains were read from a single sample in a study of stem cell transplantation in POMP-related autoinflammatory disease. Clones were sequenced by immunoSEQ multiplex PCR, and TCRdb holds only the in-frame ones, with some missing. The table records 30,000 or so clones, 88% of them present only once. The source was CD4+ T cells from PBMCs, collected before stem cell transplantation. These receptors were obtained from a human donor with POMP-related autoinflammation and immune dysregulation (PRAID). Both conserved end residues are part of each CDR3.

TRBJ2-5 | TRBV4-1 | CASSQNGWGGRTGETQYF
TRBJ2-3 | TRBV15 | CATSRDSSTDTQYF
TRBJ2-5 | TRBV6-6 | CASSLLQPGTRETQYF
TRBJ2-5 | TRBV5-1 | CASSFGGREETQYF
TRBJ2-2 | TRBV5-1 | CASSLEANTGELFF
TRBJ2-1 | TRBV9 | CASSVDRAGWNEQFF
TRBJ2-5 | TRBV5-4 | CASSLGGTQYF
TRBJ2-7 | TRBV11-2 | CASSLVLAGAYEQYF
TRBJ1-1 | TRBV27 | CASTASGDRATEAFF
TRBJ2-3 | TRBV28 | CASSFPLRSDTDTQYF
TRBJ2-1 | TRBV19 | CASSPTWFENEQFF
TRBJ2-7 | TRBV7-9 | CASSTWTGSWEQYF
TRBJ2-5 | TRBV5-1 | CASSLVVRGASETQYF
TRBJ2-3 | TRBV19 | CASSPRTSGGWTDTQYF
TRBJ1-2 | TRBV6-1 | CASSRTGTPYGYTF
TRBJ1-1 | TRBV5-4 | CASSLEQRETEAFF
TRBJ2-7 | TRBV18 | CASSPRSGSSYEQYF
TRBJ1-1 | TRBV5-1 | CASSFLQGGTEAFF
TRBJ1-5 | TRBV7-9 | CASSPDGDRPQHF
TRBJ1-2 | TRBV6-1 | CASSDSTGVLYGYTF
TRBJ2-2 | TRBV5-4 | CASSWGLRDTGELFF
TRBJ2-1 | TRBV6-5 | CASSYFSEQFF
TRBJ1-2 | TRBV6-5 | CASSYLGRGLFGYTF
TRBJ2-7 | TRBV5-5 | CASSIFGVTYEQYF
TRBJ2-3 | TRBV5-5 | CASSRGGESTDTQYF
TRBJ2-5 | TRBV6-1 | CASSVGLAGVTETQYF
TRBJ2-3 | TRBV5-1 | CASSSGYGGDTDTQYF
TRBJ1-2 | TRBV6-1 | CASTVLGGVAWGYTF
TRBJ2-1 | TRBV13 | CASSLSAGARGNEQFF